The 8 T cell receptor beta chains reported below all come from one sample, sequenced in a study of graft-versus-host responses after intestinal transplantation. The assay was immunoSEQ multiplex PCR, and TCRdb's table has in-frame clones only and misses some. The sample comprises over 20,000 clones, 75% to 90% of which are singletons, and 4.5% to 5.5% rests with the top ten. The input for sequencing was PBMCs, taken about 62 days after intestinal transplantation. These receptors were collected from a human patient who received an intestinal transplant, so some T cells may come from the graft donor.

This sequence joins TRBV11-2 and TRBJ2-5; D ambiguous. Germline CDR1 and CDR2: SGHAT and FQNNGV. V shed 5 bases and J shed 5 bases, with 18 bases lying between them. The CDR3 is 15 amino acids. CDR3 residues: CASSQKTPTGETQYF. The CDR3 nucleotides read TGTGCCAGCAGCCAGAAGACCCCGACCGGGGAGACCCAGTACTTC.

This rearrangement joins TRBV29-1 to TRBJ2-3; a weak D match, TRBD1 (6 bases). The germline V gene encodes CDR1 SQVTM and CDR2 ANQGSEA. The CDR3 extends over 14 amino acids. V lost 6 bases and J 0 bases, leaving 13 bases between the germline ends. CDR3 region: CSVIQGSSTDTQYF. The CDR3 DNA reads as TGCAGCGTCATACAGGGATCTAGCACAGATACGCAGTATTTT.

The chain carries TRBV27 and TRBJ2-5, with D possibly being TRBD1 (6 bases). The end of the DNA fits TRBJ2-7 better, so the J call may be wrong. The germline V gene has CDR1 MNHEY and CDR2 SMNVEV (reference sequence). The CDR3 has 15 amino acids. Here the CDR3 DNA reads TGTGCCAGCAGCCCTTCACAGGGACCATCCTACGAGCAGTACTTC. Protein sequence: CASSPSQGPSYEQYF.

This sequence joins TRBV6-4 and TRBJ2-2; perhaps TRBD1 as D (6 bases). Trimming shortened V by 6 bases and J by 5 bases, and 13 bases separated the two germline ends. The CDR3 runs to 14 residues. From germline, CDR1 is MRHNA and CDR2 SNTAGT. The DNA of the CDR3 is TGTGCCAGCAGCGAAGGACAGCTAACCGGGGAGCTGTTTTTT. This encodes CASSEGQLTGELFF.

J is TRBJ1-5 and V is TRBV6-1, with D unclear. The CDR3 consists of 13 residues. V lost 6 bases and J 7 bases, leaving 13 bases between the germline ends. Looked up from germline, CDR1 is MNHNS and CDR2 is SASEGT. The CDR3 region has the DNA TGTGCCAGCAGCCCCGAGGAGGTGCAGCCCCAGCATTTT. It translates to CASSPEEVQPQHF.

This chain connects TRBV18 to TRBJ1-3; D is uncertain. The germline V gene encodes CDR1 KGHSH and CDR2 LQKENI. Trimming left V 1 base short and J 6 bases short, with 13 bases between. The CDR3 covers 15 residues. The CDR3 reads CASSPLVSVSNTIYF. CDR3 nucleotides: TGTGCCAGCTCACCACTTGTATCCGTTTCAAACACCATATATTTT.

The V and J genes are TRBV5-6 and TRBJ2-7, with TRBD2 as a possible D gene (6 bases). Trimming stripped 2 bases from V and 6 bases from J, with 9 bases between. Germline V gene data show CDR1 as SGHDT and CDR2 as YYEEEE. The CDR3 length is 12 residues. The CDR3 bases are TGTGCCAGCAGCTTTAGGAGGGGCGAGCAGTACTTC. It is translated as CASSFRRGEQYF.

The gene calls are TRBV2 and TRBJ1-2; TRBD1 matches at 10 bases. Per the germline V gene, CDR1 is SNHLY and CDR2 is FYNNEI. Trimming at V came to 6 bases and at J to 8 bases, leaving 9 bases not matched to a gene. The CDR3 has 14 residues. CDR3 in amino acids: CASSPGTGEGGYTF. Here the CDR3 DNA reads TGTGCCAGCAGCCCTGGGACAGGGGAAGGGGGCTACACCTTC.